Listed below are T cell receptor beta chains from one sample, sequenced in a study of graft-versus-host responses after intestinal transplantation. The repertoire was sequenced with immunoSEQ multiplex PCR; TCRdb's copy has only in-frame clones and lacks some. The sample lists some 70,000 clones; around 86% were seen once. Their antigen targets remain unknown. The sequencing used unstimulated CD8+ T cells sorted from spleen or lymph node cells, collected before transplant. These receptors all stem from a human donor who was the organ donor for an intestinal transplant. CDR3s include the opening cysteine and the closing phenylalanine or tryptophan. The D gene is left open where the match is weak. The size of a clone is reported for some rows only, either as once, few or many, or as a class for expanded clones.

TRBJ1-6	TRBV14	.	.	TGTGCCAGCAGCCCTCGTGAGGGGGGTACTTCACCCCTCCACTTT	CASSPREGGTSPLHF
TRBJ2-7	TRBV6-5	.	.	TGTGCCAGCAGTTACTCTCCGGACAGTTACTCCTACGAGCAGTACTTC	CASSYSPDSYSYEQYF
TRBJ1-4	TRBV19	.	.	TGTGCCAGTAGTATAGATTCTGAAAAACTGTTTTTT	CASSIDSEKLFF
TRBJ2-2	TRBV28	.	.	TGTGCCAGCCAGGGACGGGGTGACACCGGGGAGCTGTTTTTT	CASQGRGDTGELFF
TRBJ1-1	TRBV15	.	TRBD1	TGTGCCACCAGCTCTCAGGGGGGAATGAACACTGAAGCTTTCTTT	CATSSQGGMNTEAFF
TRBJ2-2	TRBV4-1	few	.	TGCGCAGGGGGGCCTAGCGGGAACACCGGGGAGCTGTTTTTT	CAGGPSGNTGELFF
TRBJ2-3	TRBV4-1	.	.	TGCGCCAGCAGCCAATTAATAGCCACAGATACGCAGTATTTT	CASSQLIATDTQYF
TRBJ1-1	TRBV7-9	.	.	TGTGCCAGCAGCTCAGCGGCGGGGTACCCGCCTGAAGCTTTCTTT	CASSSAAGYPPEAFF
TRBJ2-7	TRBV6-1	.	TRBD1	TGTGCCAGCAGAGAGGACAGGGAAACTATCAACGAGCAGTACTTC	CASREDRETINEQYF
TRBJ2-5	TRBV27	.	.	TGTGCCAGCAGTTGGTCTAACCAAGAGACCCAGTACTTC	CASSWSNQETQYF
TRBJ1-1	TRBV5-1	.	.	TGCGCCAGCAGCGTATACCGGGGGACTGAAGCTTTCTTT	CASSVYRGTEAFF
TRBJ1-2	TRBV6-1	.	.	TGTGCCAGCAGTGAAGTCTGGGGAGCTAACTATGGCTACACCTTC	CASSEVWGANYGYTF
TRBJ2-1	TRBV18	.	.	TGTGCCAGCTCACCTCTAGCCACCACTTCTACCTACAATGAGCAGTTCTTC	CASSPLATTSTYNEQFF
TRBJ2-7	TRBV19	.	TRBD2	TGTGCCAGTAGTATGTTGGGAGCGGGGCTCATCGACGAGCAGTACTTC	CASSMLGAGLIDEQYF
TRBJ2-3	TRBV7-7	.	TRBD2	TGTGCCAGCAGCCCTGGGAGGGCAGATCGTGAAGATACGCAGTATTTT	CASSPGRADREDTQYF
TRBJ2-2	TRBV5-1	.	.	TGCGCCAGCAGCTTGGCCGTGAACACCGGGGAGCTGTTTTTT	CASSLAVNTGELFF
TRBJ1-5	TRBV7-9	.	.	TGTGCCAGCAGCCAAGACGGCAATCAGCCCCAGCATTTT	CASSQDGNQPQHF
TRBJ2-1	TRBV5-6	few	TRBD1	TGTGCCAGCAGCTTGGGGGGGACAGGTTACAATGAGCAGTTCTTC	CASSLGGTGYNEQFF
TRBJ1-1	TRBV29-1	.	.	TGCAGCGTTAAGGAGGACACTGAAGCTTTCTTT	CSVKEDTEAFF
TRBJ1-1	TRBV7-8	.	.	TGTGCCAGCAGCTTGAGAACCGGGGCTCCTTATGGTGTGGAAGCTTTCTTT	CASSLRTGAPYGVEAFF
TRBJ1-5	TRBV4-1	.	.	TGCGCCAGCAGCCAAGTATGGAATCAGCCCCAGCATTTT	CASSQVWNQPQHF
TRBJ2-7	TRBV10-1	.	.	TGCGCCAGCAGCGACGGGGACCGAACCTACGAGCAGTACTTC	CASSDGDRTYEQYF
TRBJ1-6	TRBV6-5	.	.	TGTGCCAGCAGTGTGGACTTTTCCTATAATTCACCCCTCCACTTT	CASSVDFSYNSPLHF
TRBJ2-7	TRBV27	.	.	TGTGCCAGCACCCGCGGGACACTAAGTTCCTACGAGCAGTACTTC	CASTRGTLSSYEQYF
TRBJ1-5	TRBV7-8	.	.	TGTGCCAGCAGCTTAGTGGAGGCTAGCAATCAGCCCCAGCATTTT	CASSLVEASNQPQHF
TRBJ1-1	TRBV9	.	.	TGTGCCAGCACCGAAGTGGAGTGGTGGGACAAAGGGACTGAAGCTTTCTTT	CASTEVEWWDKGTEAFF
TRBJ1-1	TRBV10-3	.	.	TGTGCCATCAGTGGAGGGGCTGGGTACACTGAAGCTTTCTTT	CAISGGAGYTEAFF
TRBJ2-5	TRBV11-2	.	.	TGTGCCAGCAGCCCTGGGCCCCTCTCCGGGGGGTACTTC	CASSPGPLSGGYF
TRBJ2-1	TRBV4-1	.	.	TGCGCCAGCAGCTCCAACAATGAGCAGTTCTTC	CASSSNNEQFF
TRBJ2-2	TRBV27	few	.	TGTGCCAGCAGTTTATCGACCGGGGAGCTGTTTTTT	CASSLSTGELFF
TRBJ2-1	TRBV27	.	TRBD1	TGTGCCAGCAGTTTGGTGACAGGGGGCAATGAGCAGTTCTTC	CASSLVTGGNEQFF
TRBJ2-2	TRBV6-1	.	TRBD2	TGTGCCAGCCTTTTTTCGGGGGGGTCTACCGGGGAGCTGTTTTTT	CASLFSGGSTGELFF
TRBJ1-2	TRBV7-9	.	.	TGTGCCAGCAGCGTCGTCGCAGGCGTATCCTATGGCTACACCTTC	CASSVVAGVSYGYTF
TRBJ2-3	TRBV27	.	TRBD2	TGTGCCAGCAGAATCTTTAGCGGGGGGACAGATACGCAGTATTTT	CASRIFSGGTDTQYF
TRBJ2-1	TRBV30	.	.	TGTGCCTCGCTAGTGGGCCTCTGGGGGAATGAGCAGTTCTTC	CASLVGLWGNEQFF
TRBJ2-7	TRBV4-3	.	TRBD1	TGCGCCAGCAGTCAGGGACAGGGAGTCGAGCAGTACTTC	CASSQGQGVEQYF
TRBJ2-1	TRBV5-5	.	.	TGTGCCAGCAGCGGGGGAAACCGGGGCCCACCCTACAATGAGCAGTTCTTC	CASSGGNRGPPYNEQFF
TRBJ1-1	TRBV5-1	.	.	TGCGCCAGCAGCTTGGTTGTGAACACTGAAGCTTTCTTT	CASSLVVNTEAFF
TRBJ1-1	TRBV6-4	few	.	TGTGCCAGCAGTGGGGGGGCGCACACTGAAGCTTTCTTT	CASSGGAHTEAFF
TRBJ1-1	TRBV2	once	.	TGTGCCAGCAGGGGCACTGAAGCTTTCTTT	CASRGTEAFF
TRBJ1-6	TRBV4-1	.	.	TGCGCCAGCAGCCAAGACACGAGGGATAATTCACCCCTCCACTTT	CASSQDTRDNSPLHF
TRBJ2-5	TRBV21-1	.	.	TGTGCCAGCAGCTACCAAAAAGAGACCCAGTACTTC	CASSYQKETQYF
TRBJ2-5	TRBV30	once	TRBD1	TGTGCCTGGAGTTTGGGGACAGGACCCCCTCTTCCGGAGACCCAGTACTTC	CAWSLGTGPPLPETQYF
TRBJ2-1	TRBV27	.	.	TGTGCCAGCAGTAAAGAGAGGGACCTTTGGTCCTACAATGAGCAGTTCTTC	CASSKERDLWSYNEQFF
TRBJ2-5	TRBV6-1	once	TRBD2	TGTGCCAGCAGTGAATTAGCGGGGGGGCTAGAGACCCAGTACTTC	CASSELAGGLETQYF
TRBJ2-7	TRBV27	medium-sized	TRBD1	TGTGCCAGCAGTATACAAAGGGACAGTACCTACGAGCAGTACTTC	CASSIQRDSTYEQYF
TRBJ2-3	TRBV7-6	.	.	TGTGCCAGCAGCTTAGTCGCGGTTAGCACAGATACGCAGTATTTT	CASSLVAVSTDTQYF
TRBJ2-7	TRBV28	.	.	TGTGCCAGCAGTCCAGCGTCCCCTGAGAAGGGGTACTTC	CASSPASPEKGYF
TRBJ1-2	TRBV27	.	TRBD1	TGTGCCAGCAGTCCGTACGACAGGGTTGACTATGGCTACACCTTC	CASSPYDRVDYGYTF
TRBJ1-1	TRBV7-8	.	.	TGTGCCAGCAGCTTAGTATCACACCCTGGCGCTGAAGCTTTCTTT	CASSLVSHPGAEAFF
TRBJ2-7	TRBV6-5	.	.	TGTGCCAGCAGCGTTTCCTACGAGCAGTACTTC	CASSVSYEQYF
TRBJ2-7	TRBV18	.	.	TGTGCCAGCTCACGAGGAGGGGGACTAACGATGACCTACGAGCAGTACTTC	CASSRGGGLTMTYEQYF
TRBJ1-1	TRBV5-6	few	.	TGTGCCAGCAGCTTGGTTAAGTACACTGAAGCTTTCTTT	CASSLVKYTEAFF
TRBJ2-7	TRBV28	.	.	TGTGCCAGCAGCCGACTTAGGGACATGGTATACGAGCAGTACTTC	CASSRLRDMVYEQYF